This entry lists 32 T cell receptor beta chains sequenced from one sample in a study of Ad26.COV2.S vaccination and SARS-CoV-2 variants. Assay used: immunoSEQ multiplex PCR; TCRdb lists only in-frame clones, some missing. This table holds 350,000 to 550,000 clones, roughly 89% found once. The treatment was: some 19 received Ad26.COV2.S at low or high dose, single or two shots; 5 received placebo; per-sample allocation not given. Sampling was performed 63 days after the first vaccine or placebo injection. Here the sequenced sample was peripheral blood, taken in a trial of Ad26.COV2.S vaccine versus placebo. These receptors were collected from a person between 18 and 59 years old who received the Ad26.COV2.S COVID-19 vaccine or a placebo.

The chain combines TRBV28 with TRBJ2-5, with 7 bases identical to TRBD1. The CDR3 has 13 amino acids. J lost 1 base, V lost 6 bases, and 2 bases had no gene match. The germline gives CDR1 MDHEN, CDR2 SYDVKM. CDR3 region: CASSQGVQETQYF. In DNA form, the CDR3 reads TGTGCCAGCAGCCAGGGGGTCCAAGAGACCCAGTACTTC. The full variable domain, with the rest looked up from reference TRBV28 and TRBJ2-5, is DVKVTQSSRYLVKRTGEKVFLECVQDMDHENMFWYRQDPGLGLRLIYFSYDVKMKEKGDIPEGYSVSREKKERFSLILESASTNQTSMYLCASSQGVQETQYFGPGTRLLVL.

In this sample, this clone turned up a few times. The V gene is TRBV6-4, the J gene TRBJ2-7; 8 bases are a match to TRBD2. After removal of 3 bases from V and 3 bases from J, the junction contained 10 bases not matched to a gene. Germline V gene data show CDR1 as MRHNA and CDR2 as SNTAGT. The CDR3 contains 16 residues. CDR3 DNA: TGTGCCAGCAGTGAGGGTATGCGGGAGGTCGTCTACGAGCAGTACGTC. Amino acid sequence: CASSEGMREVVYEQYV.

This chain uses TRBV5-1 with TRBJ2-1; 10 bases are shared with TRBD2. Germline CDR1 and CDR2: SGHRS and YFSETQ. The length of the CDR3 is 14 residues. The ends lost 5 bases at V and 5 bases at J; junction bases unmatched: 4. The CDR3 coding sequence is TGCGCCAGCAGGTTCCTAGCGGGGGACAATGAGCAGTTCTTC. The encoded protein is CASRFLAGDNEQFF. Full variable domain (rest looked up from reference TRBV5-1 and TRBJ2-1): KAGVTQTPRYLIKTRGQQVTLSCSPISGHRSVSWYQQTPGQGLQFLFEYFSETQRNKGNFPGRFSGRQFSNSRSEMNVSTLELGDSALYLCASRFLAGDNEQFFGPGTRLTVL.

The V and J genes are TRBV5-6 and TRBJ2-5; possibly TRBD1 for D (6 bases). Trimming removed 4 bases from V and 13 bases from J, with 17 bases in between. The CDR3 extends over 12 amino acids. Germline lookup yields CDR1 SGHDT and CDR2 YYEEEE. CDR3 in DNA: TGTGCCAGCAGCCCTGACAGGTTCCGTTTGTACTTC. Encoded protein: CASSPDRFRLYF.

The rearrangement joins TRBV5-1 to TRBJ2-1; 10 positions agree with TRBD2. Germline V gene lookup returns CDR1 SGHRS and CDR2 YFSETQ. This CDR3 is built from 16 residues. J gave up 1 base and V 2 bases, and 3 bases lay outside the gene matches. For the CDR3, the DNA is TGCGCCAGCAGCTTTCTTAGCGGGAGGTCCTACAATGAGCAGTTCTTC. The encoded protein is CASSFLSGRSYNEQFF.

CDR3 loop: CASSSGGFGEQYV. Written as DNA, the CDR3 is TGTGCCAGCAGCTCGGGGGGATTTGGAGAGCAGTACGTC. The rearrangement joins TRBV16 to TRBJ2-7; 7 bases match TRBD2. The ends lost 5 bases at V and 7 bases at J; junction bases unmatched: 8. Germline V gene lookup returns CDR1 KGHSY and CDR2 FQNENV. CDR3 length equals 13 residues.

The rearrangement joins TRBV30 to TRBJ2-7; D remains ambiguous. The CDR3 is made up of 16 amino acids. Looked up from germline, CDR1 is GTSNPN and CDR2 is SVGIG (reference sequence). Trimming took 0 bases from V and 6 from J, leaving 21 bases between them. The CDR3 sequence is CAWSVGLRLGSSEQYF. CDR3 nucleotide sequence: TGTGCCTGGAGTGTAGGCCTGCGACTTGGTTCATCCGAGCAGTACTTC.

The V call is TRBV7-2, the J call TRBJ2-1, with TRBD1 matching 9 bases. The J segment lost 7 bases and the V segment lost 5 bases, leaving 12 bases of the junction unmatched. CDR3 length equals 16 residues. CDR1 SGHTA and CDR2 FQGNSA come from the germline V gene. CDR3 amino acids: CASSRPPTTGGNEQFF. DNA for the CDR3: TGTGCCAGCAGCCGGCCCCCAACGACAGGGGGTAATGAGCAGTTCTTC.

This clone turned up a few times. The CDR3 sequence is CASSFVAGDEQYF. The CDR3 DNA follows: TGTGCCAGCAGTTTCGTGGCGGGCGACGAGCAGTACTTC. The chain couples TRBV28 to TRBJ2-7; weak D call: TRBD2 (5 bases). The CDR3 is made up of 13 amino acids. Germline V gene data show CDR1 as MDHEN and CDR2 as SYDVKM. V gave up 3 bases and J gave up 5 bases, with 11 bases separating them.

This clone was counted between two and nine times. V usage is TRBV3-1 (or the pseudogene TRBV3-2) and J usage is TRBJ1-1; D unclear. Trimming pared 4 bases from V and 0 bases from J, leaving 9 bases between. Germline CDR1 and CDR2: LGHDT and YNNKEL (reference sequence). CDR3 length: 14 amino acids. CDR3 coding DNA: TGTGCCAGCAGCCCCCCGGCTTTGAACACTGAAGCTTTCTTT. Encoded protein: CASSPPALNTEAFF.

The rearrangement links TRBV6-2 or TRBV6-3 to TRBJ2-5; TRBD1 agrees at 9 bases. The V segment lost 5 bases and the J segment 5 bases; nucleotides outside the gene matches: 6. CDR1 is MNHEY, CDR2 SVGEGT, per germline. This CDR3 is built from 14 residues. Written as DNA, the CDR3 is TGTGCCAGCAGTCGAATGACAGGGGGGGAGACCCAGTACTTC. Residues: CASSRMTGGETQYF.

The V and J genes are TRBV5-4 and TRBJ1-1, with TRBD1 as a possible D gene (6 bases). Germline V lookup: CDR1 SGHNT, CDR2 YYREEE (reference sequence). Trimming took off 0 bases at V and 6 bases at J, with 15 bases between the two ends. CDR3 size: 15 residues. CDR3 sequence reads: CASSLASGAGAEAFF. The DNA for the CDR3 is TGTGCCAGCAGCTTGGCCTCGGGGGCTGGGGCTGAAGCTTTCTTT. The whole variable domain, remainder taken from reference TRBV5-4 and TRBJ1-1, is ETGVTQSPTHLIKTRGQQVTLRCSSQSGHNTVSWYQQALGQGPQFIFQYYREEENGRGNFPPRFSGLQFPNYSSELNVNALELDDSALYLCASSLASGAGAEAFFGQGTRLTVV.

The chain combines TRBV6-5 with TRBJ2-3; D remains ambiguous. V lost 7 bases and J lost 1, with 9 bases in between. The V gene's germline CDR1 is MNHEY and CDR2 SVGAGI. There are 13 residues in the CDR3. CDR3 in amino acids: CASKRSGTDTQYF. The CDR3 region has the DNA TGTGCCAGCAAGAGATCGGGCACAGATACGCAGTATTTT.

This chain joins TRBV27 and TRBJ2-5; 10 bases are a match to TRBD1. Losses at the gene ends were 2 bases for V and 3 bases for J; bases not matched to a gene: 6. From germline, CDR1 is MNHEY and CDR2 SMNVEV (reference sequence). This CDR3 has 16 residues. The CDR3 DNA reads as TGTGCCAGCAGTTTAGCACCCGGGACAGGGGAAGAGACCCAGTACTTC. Translation gives CASSLAPGTGEETQYF.

This clone was seen only once. J is TRBJ2-7 and V is TRBV11-2, with 10 bases lining up with TRBD2. The CDR3 runs to 16 residues. The J segment lost 3 bases and the V segment lost 4 bases, leaving 9 bases of the junction unmatched. Germline-derived CDR1 and CDR2 are SGHAT and FQNNGV. The CDR3 coding sequence is TGTGCCAGCAGCTCCCTAGCGGGAGCTTATCTCTACGAGCAGTACGTC. Translation: CASSSLAGAYLYEQYV.

The genes are TRBV27 and TRBJ2-2, with D unresolved. The CDR3 loop spans 16 amino acids. V lost 5 bases to trimming and J lost 4 bases, with 17 bases between them. The V gene's germline CDR1 is MNHEY and CDR2 SMNVEV (reference sequence). This CDR3 is CASSPAAYLGTGELFF. The DNA for the CDR3 is TGTGCCAGCAGTCCCGCCGCATACTTGGGCACCGGGGAGCTGTTTTTT.

The gene calls are TRBV7-9 and TRBJ2-1, with 10 bases that match TRBD2. V shed 5 bases and J 5 bases; nucleotides not matched to a gene: 6. From germline, CDR1 is SEHNR and CDR2 FQNEAQ (reference sequence). The CDR3 length is 15 residues. As DNA, the CDR3 is TGTGCCAGCAGCCCGGGACTAGCGAGGCACAATGAGCAGTTCTTC. Translation: CASSPGLARHNEQFF.

The rearrangement uses TRBV7-2 and TRBJ2-7; D is ambiguous. Germline CDR1 SGHTA, CDR2 FQGNSA. V was shortened by 0 bases and J by 3 bases, with 6 bases between the two germline ends. The CDR3 is made up of 13 amino acids. For the CDR3, the DNA is TGTGCCAGCAGCTTAGCCCAGATCTACGAGCAGTACTTC. Translated, it gives CASSLAQIYEQYF.

V gene TRBV4-3 combines with J gene TRBJ2-3, with TRBD2 identical over 7 bases. With V trimmed by 0 bases and J by 2 bases, 11 bases remained unmatched. This CDR3 spans 18 amino acids. CDR1 and CDR2 from the germline V gene are LGHNA and YSLEER. The CDR3 nucleotides read TGCGCCAGCAGCCAAGAACCACTTACAGGACTAGACACAGATACGCAGTATTTT. Translated, it gives CASSQEPLTGLDTDTQYF.

The chain carries TRBV7-3 and TRBJ2-6; D unclear. CDR1 and CDR2 (germline): SGHTA, FQGTGA. V shed 5 bases and J shed 2 bases, with 7 bases lying between them. The length of the CDR3 is 14 residues. CDR3 bases: TGTGCCAGCAGCCCAGGCCCTGGGGCCAACGTCCTGACTTTC. Protein product: CASSPGPGANVLTF.

The chain couples TRBV13 to TRBJ2-3; 7 bases align to TRBD2. V dropped 5 bases and J dropped 2; count of bases not matched to a gene: 10. Germline V gives CDR1 PRHDT, CDR2 FYEKMQ (reference sequence). The CDR3 is 16 amino acids. DNA for the CDR3: TGTGCCAGCAGCGTTCAGGGCGGGAGTATCACAGATACGCAGTATTTT. Amino acids: CASSVQGGSITDTQYF. Supplemented by reference TRBV13 and TRBJ2-3, the full variable domain reads AAGVIQSPRHLIKEKRETATLKCYPIPRHDTVYWYQQGPGQDPQFLISFYEKMQSDKGSIPDRFSAQQFSDYHSELNMSSLELGDSALYFCASSVQGGSITDTQYFGPGTRLTVL.

This chain joins TRBV4-3 and TRBJ2-2; no clear D. The germline V gene encodes CDR1 LGHNA and CDR2 YSLEER. Trimming took off 1 base at V and 6 bases at J, with 12 bases between the two ends. This CDR3 region has 15 residues. CDR3 sequence (DNA): TGCGCCAGCAGCCAAGTTTTGGGAAGGGCCGGGGAGCTGTTTTTT. This codes for CASSQVLGRAGELFF.

The chain employs TRBV4-2 and TRBJ2-2; D possibly corresponds to TRBD1 (5 bases). Germline loops: CDR1 LGHNA, CDR2 YNFKEQ. With 5 bases removed from V and 0 bases from J, the gap between germline ends came to 13 bases. The CDR3 consists of 16 residues. The CDR3 loop reads CASSDRTITNTGELFF. The CDR3 nucleotides read TGTGCCAGCAGCGACCGGACAATTACGAACACCGGGGAGCTGTTTTTT.

This chain connects TRBV27 to TRBJ2-5; D ambiguous. The CDR3 runs 12 residues. The germline V gene encodes CDR1 MNHEY and CDR2 SMNVEV (reference sequence). V was trimmed by 6 bases and J by 2 bases, leaving 7 bases between them. The CDR3 coding sequence is TGTGCCAGCAGACGAACTCAAGAGACCCAGTACTTC. Translation: CASRRTQETQYF.

This sequence joins TRBV6-2 or TRBV6-3 and TRBJ1-4; TRBD1 agrees at 7 bases. Germline lookup yields CDR1 MNHEY and CDR2 SVGEGT. CDR3 length: 18 amino acids. The junction had 14 bases not matched to a gene; V was cut back by 2 bases and J by 5 bases. The CDR3 loop reads CASSYPDSLTDRNEKLFF. The DNA of the CDR3 is TGTGCCAGCAGTTACCCAGACAGCCTCACGGACAGGAATGAAAAACTGTTTTTT.

V is TRBV27 and J is TRBJ1-1; D is undetermined. Germline loops: CDR1 MNHEY, CDR2 SMNVEV (reference sequence). CDR3 length: 13 amino acids. V lost 8 bases to trimming and J lost 5 bases, with 15 bases between them. The CDR3 sequence: CASGVLGGTEAFF. The CDR3 DNA reads TGTGCCAGCGGAGTCCTGGGTGGAACTGAAGCTTTCTTT.

The V call is TRBV5-1, the J call TRBJ2-3; 8 bases are a match to TRBD1. Per the germline V gene, CDR1 is SGHRS and CDR2 is YFSETQ. The CDR3 length is 17 residues. V shed 0 bases and J 1 base; nucleotides not matched to a gene: 7. The CDR3 sequence is CASSLEGQGHRTDTQYF. The CDR3 DNA is TGCGCCAGCAGCTTGGAAGGACAGGGTCACCGCACAGATACGCAGTATTTT.

The chain is built from TRBV6-6 and TRBJ1-6, with no clear D. CDR1 is MNHNY, CDR2 SVGAGI, per germline (reference sequence). V lost 6 bases to trimming and J lost 5 bases, with 8 bases between them. This CDR3 is built from 13 residues. The CDR3 loop is CASRGMNNSPLHF. The DNA for the CDR3 is TGTGCCAGCAGGGGGATGAATAATTCACCCCTCCACTTT.

The J gene is TRBJ2-7, the V gene TRBV5-5; 8 bases agree with TRBD2. The CDR3 length is 15 residues. From germline, CDR1 is SGHKS and CDR2 YYEKEE (reference sequence). V lost 4 bases and J lost 6; bases outside the gene matches: 12. CDR3 in DNA: TGTGCCAGCAGCCAATGGGGGACTAGTCGAGGCGAGCAGTACGTC. Translation: CASSQWGTSRGEQYV.

This clone appeared a single time. The V and J genes are TRBV11-1 and TRBJ2-5, with D perhaps being TRBD1 or TRBD2 (5 bases each). Deletions cut 5 bases from V and 5 bases from J, with 12 bases between. Germline V gene sequence: CDR1 SGHAT, CDR2 FQDESV (reference sequence). The CDR3 covers 13 residues. CDR3 nucleotides: TGTGCCAGCAGCCTCCCCTGGGACGAGACCCAGTACTTC. Translated: CASSLPWDETQYF.

The chain recombines TRBV6-2 or TRBV6-3 with TRBJ2-1; 11 bases fit TRBD1. The ends lost 5 bases at V and 2 bases at J; junction bases unmatched: 8. Germline-derived CDR1 and CDR2 are MNHEY and SVGEGT. This CDR3 comprises 17 residues. CDR3 region: CASSKGRDRGTYNEQFF. DNA for the CDR3: TGTGCCAGCAGTAAAGGCCGGGACAGGGGGACCTACAATGAGCAGTTCTTC.

The chain carries TRBV20-1 and TRBJ1-5, with D perhaps matching TRBD1 (5 bases). CDR3 length: 13 amino acids. V lost 3 bases, J lost 4 bases, and 10 bases lay in between. Germline V gene lookup returns CDR1 DFQATT and CDR2 SNEGSKA (reference sequence). The CDR3 protein is CSASWDPNQPQHF. The CDR3 coding sequence is TGCAGTGCTAGTTGGGACCCAAATCAGCCCCAGCATTTT.